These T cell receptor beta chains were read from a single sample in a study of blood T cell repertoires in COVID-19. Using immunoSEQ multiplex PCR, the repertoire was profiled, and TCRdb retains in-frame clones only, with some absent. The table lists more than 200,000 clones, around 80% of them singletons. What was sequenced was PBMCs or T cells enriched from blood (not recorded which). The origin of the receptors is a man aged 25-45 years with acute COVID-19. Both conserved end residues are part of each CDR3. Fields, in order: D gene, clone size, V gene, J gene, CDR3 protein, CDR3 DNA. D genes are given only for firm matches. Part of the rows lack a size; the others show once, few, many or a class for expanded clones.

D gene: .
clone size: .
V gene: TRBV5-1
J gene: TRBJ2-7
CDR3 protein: CAIPPRGVWHEQYF
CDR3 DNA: TGCGCCATCCCTCCCCGGGGAGTGTGGCACGAGCAGTACTTC

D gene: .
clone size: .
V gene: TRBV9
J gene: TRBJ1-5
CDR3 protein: CASSERAFNQPQHF
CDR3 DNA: TGTGCCAGCAGCGAGAGAGCCTTCAATCAGCCCCAGCATTTT

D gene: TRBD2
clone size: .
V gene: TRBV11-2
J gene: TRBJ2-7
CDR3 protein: CASSSRTSGGLYEQYF
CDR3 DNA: TGTGCCAGCAGCTCCCGGACTAGCGGGGGATTATACGAGCAGTACTTC

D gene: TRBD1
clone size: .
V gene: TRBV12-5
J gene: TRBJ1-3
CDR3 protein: CASGLLPDRGLNTIYF
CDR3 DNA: TGTGCTAGTGGTTTGCTTCCTGACAGGGGGCTGAACACCATATATTTT

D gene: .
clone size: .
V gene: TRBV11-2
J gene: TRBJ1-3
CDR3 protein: CASSLAGQDGNTIYF
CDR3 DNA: TGTGCCAGCAGCTTAGCTGGCCAGGATGGAAACACCATATATTTT

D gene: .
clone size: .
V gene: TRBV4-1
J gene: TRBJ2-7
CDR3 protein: CASSLGGQYSYEQYF
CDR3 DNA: TGCGCCAGCAGCCTGGGTGGACAGTACTCCTACGAGCAGTACTTC

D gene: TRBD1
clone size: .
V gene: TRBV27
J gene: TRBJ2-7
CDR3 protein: CASSSQRTGVVVGYEQYF
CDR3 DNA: TGTGCCAGCAGTTCTCAGCGGACAGGGGTGGTCGTAGGCTACGAGCAGTACTTC

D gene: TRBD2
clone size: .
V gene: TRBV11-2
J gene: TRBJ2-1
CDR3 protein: CASSTKARTSGFHEQFF
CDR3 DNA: TGTGCCAGCAGCACCAAAGCGCGGACTAGCGGGTTCCATGAGCAGTTCTTC

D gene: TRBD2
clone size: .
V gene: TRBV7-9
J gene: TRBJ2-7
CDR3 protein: CASSLALAGGLSYEQYF
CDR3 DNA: TGTGCCAGCAGCTTAGCTCTAGCGGGGGGTCTCTCCTACGAGCAGTACTTC

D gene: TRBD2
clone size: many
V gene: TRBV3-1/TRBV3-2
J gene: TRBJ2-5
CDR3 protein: CASRGGWRGGPEQETQYF
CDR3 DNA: TGTGCCAGCAGAGGGGGATGGCGGGGGGGTCCGGAACAAGAGACCCAGTACTTC

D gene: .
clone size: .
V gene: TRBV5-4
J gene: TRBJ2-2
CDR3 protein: CASSLEMPRAGELFF
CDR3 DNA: TGTGCCAGCAGCTTGGAAATGCCCAGGGCCGGGGAGCTGTTTTTT

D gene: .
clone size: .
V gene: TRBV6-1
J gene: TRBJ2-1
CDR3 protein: CASSEVNRELQFF
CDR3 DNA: TGTGCCAGCAGTGAAGTTAATCGCGAGTTGCAGTTCTTC